Listed below are T cell receptor beta chains from one sample, sequenced in a study of identical twins. From the 5' RACE reads, TCRdb called clonotypes with MiXCR, one entry per CDR3 protein. In the table there are under 300,000 distinct CDR3 sequences, over 9.5% of which are singletons. These data were also filed under a second study, of yellow fever vaccine responses in identical twins.

Source material: memory (CD45RO+) T cells sorted from blood. Every receptor here comes from a woman aged 18-29 years in good health. Both conserved end residues are part of each CDR3. D genes are given only for firm matches. Clone size is given for some rows only: seen once, a few or many times, or a class if the clone is expanded.

>TRBD1|few|TRBV28|TRBJ2-7
TGTGCCAGCAGTCCTCTATCCGGGACAGCGATCTACGAGCAGTACTTC
CASSPLSGTAIYEQYF
>NA|few|TRBV7-9|TRBJ2-4
TGTGCCAGCAGTCTACAGGAGGCCAAAAACATTCAGTACTTC
CASSLQEAKNIQYF
>TRBD2|few|TRBV29-1|TRBJ2-1
TGCAGTACTAGCGGGAGTTATGAGCAGTTCTTC
CSTSGSYEQFF
>TRBD1|NA|TRBV10-1|TRBJ1-2
TGCGCCAGCAAGCGACAGGGCGGCTATGGCTACACCTTC
CASKRQGGYGYTF
>TRBD1|NA|TRBV2|TRBJ2-5
TGTGCCAGCAGTCCTAGACAGGGGAGTCGCCAAGAGACCCAGTACTTC
CASSPRQGSRQETQYF
>TRBD1|few|TRBV5-6|TRBJ2-1
TGTGCCAGCAGACTAGACAGGGGCCCCTACAATGAGCAGTTCTTC
CASRLDRGPYNEQFF
>NA|NA|TRBV6-2/TRBV6-3|TRBJ2-3
TGTGCCAGCAGTTACTCGAAGTGGGACCACGGTGACGCAGATACGCAGTATTTT
CASSYSKWDHGDADTQYF
>NA|few|TRBV12-5|TRBJ2-5
TGTGCTAGTGGTTTACGTTTTGACAGATCTCTGGTTGTCCAGTACTTC
CASGLRFDRSLVVQYF
>TRBD2|NA|TRBV7-2|TRBJ2-1
TGTGCCAGCAGCCAAGATGGACTAGCGGTGTACAATGAGCAGTTCTTC
CASSQDGLAVYNEQFF
>NA|NA|TRBV12-3/TRBV12-4|TRBJ1-6
TGTGCCAGCAGTTTCGGGACACCCTTTAATTCACCCCTCCACTTT
CASSFGTPFNSPLHF
>TRBD2|NA|TRBV28|TRBJ2-3
TGTGCCAGCAGTAGCGGGGGGGCAGATACGCAGTATTTT
CASSSGGADTQYF
>NA|many|TRBV12-3/TRBV12-4|TRBJ1-5
TGTGCCAGCAGCACCCAGGGCCTGGGCAATCAGCCCCAGCATTTT
CASSTQGLGNQPQHF
>TRBD1|NA|TRBV3-1|TRBJ1-1
TGTGCCAGCAGCCGTTACAGGGGTGAGACTGAAGCTTTCTTT
CASSRYRGETEAFF
>TRBD1|many|TRBV29-1|TRBJ2-5
TGCAGCGTGCTAGGACAGGGTTTGGAGACCCAGTACTTC
CSVLGQGLETQYF
>TRBD2|few|TRBV7-3|TRBJ2-1
TGTGCCAGCAGCACCCGAATAGCGGGGGTGAATGAGCAGTTCTTC
CASSTRIAGVNEQFF
>NA|many|TRBV5-1|TRBJ2-7
TGCGCCAGCAGCTTGGACCCCAGTGGCTACGAGCAGTACTTC
CASSLDPSGYEQYF
>TRBD2|few|TRBV2|TRBJ2-7
TGTGCCAGCAACACACTAGCGGGAGAAGTGGGGCAGTACTTC
CASNTLAGEVGQYF
>NA|few|TRBV28|TRBJ2-2
TGTGCCAGCAGTTTTCTGGGTTACACCGGGGAGCTGTTTTTT
CASSFLGYTGELFF
>NA|few|TRBV29-1|TRBJ1-4
TGCAGCGTTGGTCCCGGTAACGGCGAAAAACTGTTTTTT
CSVGPGNGEKLFF
>TRBD2|many|TRBV5-1|TRBJ2-3
TGTGCCAGCAGCTTTCTGACTAGCGGGGGATCGGATACGCAGTATTTT
CASSFLTSGGSDTQYF
>NA|NA|TRBV6-2/TRBV6-3|TRBJ1-5
TGTGCCAGCAGTTACTCCCGGAATCAGCCCCAGCATTTT
CASSYSRNQPQHF
>TRBD2|NA|TRBV29-1|TRBJ2-1
TGCAGCGCAAGAACTAGCGGGGGGGCCAATGAGCAGTTCTTC
CSARTSGGANEQFF
>NA|many|TRBV10-3|TRBJ2-5
TGTGCCATCAGTGACCACGGGGGCATCCAAGAGACCCAGTACTTC
CAISDHGGIQETQYF
>NA|many|TRBV7-2|TRBJ2-7
TGTGCCAGCAGCTTATGGGACTCCACTCCCAGCTACGAGCAGTACTTC
CASSLWDSTPSYEQYF
>NA|NA|TRBV30|TRBJ2-7
TGTGCCTGGAGTGCGACAACCTACGAGCAGTACTTC
CAWSATTYEQYF
>NA|NA|TRBV12-3/TRBV12-4|TRBJ1-1
TGTGCCAGCAGTTTCCGGACAGTCACTGAAGCTTTCTTT
CASSFRTVTEAFF
>TRBD1|NA|TRBV20-1|TRBJ2-5
TGCAGTGCCGGGACAGGGGTGGGGGAGACCCAGTACTTC
CSAGTGVGETQYF
>TRBD2|few|TRBV4-3|TRBJ2-1
TGCGCCAGCAGCCAAGAATCTAGCGGGAGCACCCTATACAATGAGCAGTTCTTC
CASSQESSGSTLYNEQFF
>NA|NA|TRBV6-1|TRBJ1-6
TGTGCCAGCAGTGAAATCCTTGGGAATTCACCCCTCCACTTT
CASSEILGNSPLHF